This T cell receptor (beta chain) was retrieved from a study of blood T cell repertoires in COVID-19. The overall study: Specimens from acute and convalescent COVID-19 originated in the United States, Italy and Spain. PBMCs, B-cell-depleted T cells, or T cells provided the cDNA or gDNA that made up the material.

Participant age was about 18 to 89 years, and participants resided in approximately 25 US areas. Participants reported their clinical history, and cohort assignment relied on those reports. The CDR3 extends over 15 amino acids. CDR1 is SGHRS, CDR2 YFSETQ, per germline. The J segment lost 3 bases and the V segment lost 0 bases, leaving 5 bases of the junction unmatched. Repertoires were generated with immunoSEQ multiplex PCR, while TCRdb's copy carries only in-frame clones and drops some. The sample includes around 320,000 clones, 90% of them seen just once. In this sample, this clone turned up once. This chain uses TRBV5-1 with TRBJ2-7; 8 nucleotides line up with TRBD1. This TCR derives from a young woman with acute COVID-19. The sample was PBMCs or T cells enriched from blood (not recorded which). CDR3 loop: CASSLGQGTFYEQYF. The CDR3 DNA follows: TGCGCCAGCAGCTTGGGACAGGGGACATTCTACGAGCAGTACTTC.